The 32 T cell receptor beta chains presented below share a single source sample, sequenced in a study of blood T cell repertoires in COVID-19 (dated by TCRdb to 2018 to 2020). Library creation used the immunoSEQ multiplex PCR assay. TCRdb took over this immuneACCESS table, retaining in-frame rearrangements with V and J assigned. Such tables are incomplete; in checked studies, under half of the missing clones stem from an unresolved V gene, and the remainder is unexplained. Counted in this sample were 350,000 to 400,000 clones; 80% to 90% of them appeared once. The ten largest make up around 1% of the sample. Sequencing used PBMCs or T cells enriched from blood (not recorded which). The receptors shown here come from a man aged 18 to 30 who had recovered from COVID-19.

V and J are TRBV9 and TRBJ2-3, with D uncertain. Germline V CDR1 and CDR2: SGDLS, YYNGEE. Trimming stripped 6 bases from V and 2 bases from J, with 10 bases between. CDR3 length: 13 residues. The CDR3 bases are TGTGCCAGCACTCAGGATGACACAGATACGCAGTATTTT. This translates into CASTQDDTDTQYF.

This sequence joins TRBV5-8 and TRBJ2-3; 10 bases align to TRBD2. Germline values: CDR1 SGHTS, CDR2 YDEGEE. The V gene end was trimmed by 4 bases and the J gene end by 3 bases; junction bases not matched to a gene: 8. CDR3 length: 16 residues. The CDR3 DNA follows: TGTGCCAGCAGCCTATGGGGGACTAGCGCGACAGATACGCAGTATTTT. It codes for CASSLWGTSATDTQYF.

The V gene is TRBV5-4, the J gene TRBJ2-7; TRBD1 matches 7 bases. This CDR3 is built from 15 residues. V lost 4 bases and J lost 2; bases outside the gene matches: 9. Germline values: CDR1 SGHNT, CDR2 YYREEE (reference sequence). In DNA, the CDR3 is TGTGCCAGCAGCCCGGAAACGCAGGGGGCCTACGAGCAGTACTTC. Translation: CASSPETQGAYEQYF.

CDR3 in amino acids: CASSIVAFPSNTEAFF. The CDR3 DNA reads as TGTGCCAGTAGTATAGTGGCTTTTCCATCCAACACTGAAGCTTTCTTT. V usage is TRBV19 and J usage is TRBJ1-1; no clear D gene. The CDR3 sequence is 16 residues long. V shed 1 base and J shed 2 bases, with 14 bases lying between them. In germline, CDR1 is LNHDA, CDR2 SQIVND (reference sequence).

The V gene is TRBV4-1, the J gene TRBJ2-2; 10 nucleotides align to TRBD1. CDR3 size: 17 residues. Germline CDR1 is MGHRA and CDR2 is YSYEKL. V lost 3 bases, J lost 6 bases, and 10 bases stayed unmatched. CDR3 loop: CASSQIRGDRGSGELFF. CDR3 DNA: TGCGCCAGCAGCCAGATAAGAGGGGACAGGGGTTCCGGGGAGCTGTTTTTT.

The rearrangement uses TRBV27 and TRBJ1-5, with 11 bases matching TRBD1. With V trimmed by 8 bases and J by 4 bases, 4 bases remained unmatched. The CDR3 loop spans 14 amino acids. Per the germline V gene, CDR1 is MNHEY and CDR2 is SMNVEV (reference sequence). The CDR3 nucleotides are TGTGCCAGCGGTGGGACAGGGGGGAATCAGCCCCAGCATTTT. Translation: CASGGTGGNQPQHF.

The chain joins TRBV7-2 to TRBJ2-5; D not resolved. Germline CDR1 reads SGHTA; CDR2 reads FQGNSA. Trimming cost V 5 bases and J 1 base, with 2 bases left between them. The CDR3 covers 11 residues. CDR3: CASSRQETQYF. CDR3 DNA sequence: TGTGCCAGCAGCCGCCAAGAGACCCAGTACTTC. The full variable domain, its missing parts supplied by reference TRBV7-2 and TRBJ2-5, is GAGVSQSPSNKVTEKGKDVELRCDPISGHTALYWYRQSLGQGLEFLIYFQGNSAPDKSGLPSDRFSAERTGGSVSTLTIQRTQQEDSAVYLCASSRQETQYFGPGTRLLVL.

V is TRBV2 and J is TRBJ1-1, with 10 bases that match TRBD1. The CDR3 is made up of 14 amino acids. Looked up from germline, CDR1 is SNHLY and CDR2 is FYNNEI. Germline trimming cut 5 bases from V and 6 bases from J; bases unmatched to any gene: 6. The CDR3 reads CASSSRQGAPEAFF. As DNA, the CDR3 is TGTGCCAGCAGTTCCCGACAGGGGGCCCCTGAAGCTTTCTTT.

This chain links TRBV18 with TRBJ1-1; the D is unclear. Trimming removed 3 bases at V and 5 bases at J, with 13 bases between. The germline gives CDR1 KGHSH, CDR2 LQKENI. The CDR3 runs 14 residues. The CDR3 sequence is CASSPSGLRTEAFF. As DNA, the CDR3 is TGTGCCAGCTCACCCAGCGGGTTAAGGACTGAAGCTTTCTTT.

This clone was seen just once. This chain joins TRBV5-6 and TRBJ2-1, with D maybe TRBD2 (6 bases). CDR3 length: 13 residues. Germline V CDR1 and CDR2: SGHDT, YYEEEE. Trimming left V 3 bases short and J 5 bases short, with 9 bases between. CDR3 sequence reads: CASSSLADNEQFF. CDR3 coding DNA: TGTGCCAGCAGCTCGTTAGCGGACAATGAGCAGTTCTTC. The full variable domain, with the rest looked up from reference TRBV5-6 and TRBJ2-1, is DAGVTQSPTHLIKTRGQQVTLRCSPKSGHDTVSWYQQALGQGPQFIFQYYEEEERQRGNFPDRFSGHQFPNYSSELNVNALLLGDSALYLCASSSLADNEQFFGPGTRLTVL.

The CDR3 region is CASSNEDRARVRPEAFF. For the CDR3, the DNA is TGTGCCAGCAGCAACGAGGACAGGGCGCGAGTACGGCCTGAAGCTTTCTTT. This chain uses TRBV21-1 with TRBJ1-1; the table assigns TRBD1, which was not confirmed against the DNA. TRBV21-1 is termed a pseudogene. The CDR3 covers 17 residues.

This clone was seen a handful of times. The chain is built from TRBV7-2 and TRBJ1-1, with D unresolved. The CDR3 sequence is 13 residues long. The V gene lost 3 bases and the J gene lost 1 base, with 6 bases spanning the gap. Looked up from germline, CDR1 is SGHTA and CDR2 is FQGNSA. The CDR3 sequence: CASSFTENTEAFF. DNA for the CDR3: TGTGCCAGCAGCTTCACAGAGAACACTGAAGCTTTCTTT.

The J gene is TRBJ1-1, the V gene TRBV7-2, with 9 nucleotides matching TRBD1. This CDR3 spans 16 amino acids. The V gene end was trimmed by 6 bases and the J gene end by 11 bases; junction bases not matched to a gene: 19. Germline-derived CDR1 and CDR2 are SGHTA and FQGNSA. The CDR3 spells CASSPLQGASGNGAFF. CDR3 bases: TGTGCCAGCAGTCCATTACAGGGGGCTTCCGGAAATGGGGCTTTCTTT. Combining the CDR3 with reference TRBV7-2 and TRBJ1-1 gives the whole variable domain GAGVSQSPSNKVTEKGKDVELRCDPISGHTALYWYRQSLGQGLEFLIYFQGNSAPDKSGLPSDRFSAERTGGSVSTLTIQRTQQEDSAVYLCASSPLQGASGNGAFFGQGTRLTVV.

The chain joins TRBV24-1 to TRBJ1-2; a weak D match, TRBD1 (6 bases). CDR1 KGHDR and CDR2 SFDVKD come from the germline V gene. Trimming cost V 11 bases and J 4 bases, with 22 bases left between them. The CDR3 spans 15 residues. In DNA, the CDR3 is TGTGCCAACGAATTTTACAGGGCGGGCTTCTATGGCTACACCTTC. It specifies CANEFYRAGFYGYTF.

Here the CDR3 reads CASHERDRGEQPQHF. CDR3 in DNA: TGTGCCAGCCACGAACGGGACAGGGGTGAACAGCCCCAGCATTTT. The chain joins TRBV6-4 to TRBJ1-5; 10 bases align to TRBD1. The CDR3 has 15 amino acids. Trimming removed 8 bases from V and 7 bases from J; junction bases left unmatched: 11. CDR1 and CDR2 from the germline V gene are MRHNA and SNTAGT.

The V call is TRBV29-1, the J call TRBJ2-5; TRBD1 might be the D (6 bases). Germline V CDR1 and CDR2: SQVTM, ANQGSEA. The ends were cut back, 0 bases at V and 0 bases at J, with 14 bases in the middle. The CDR3 contains 16 residues. CDR3 DNA: TGCAGCGTTGAAGATCCGGGCTGGACAGACCAAGAGACCCAGTACTTC. Encoded protein: CSVEDPGWTDQETQYF.

CDR3 region: CASSLEDRGGSYEQYF. Written as DNA, the CDR3 is TGTGCCAGCAGCTTAGAGGATCGGGGAGGCTCCTACGAGCAGTACTTC. The V call is TRBV7-6, the J call TRBJ2-7, with D maybe TRBD2 (6 bases). This CDR3 comprises 16 residues. Trimming shortened V by 1 base and J by 0 bases, and 13 bases separated the two germline ends. In germline, CDR1 is SGHVS, CDR2 FNYEAQ.

The chain joins TRBV10-1 to TRBJ2-7; maybe TRBD1 (6 bases). Per the germline V gene, CDR1 is WNHNN and CDR2 is SYGVQD (reference sequence). The CDR3 is 13 residues long. The ends were cut back, 8 bases at V and 1 base at J, with 12 bases in the middle. In DNA form, the CDR3 reads TGCGCCAGCTCCCTCAGGGGTTCCTACGAGCAGTACTTC. Translated: CASSLRGSYEQYF.

The gene calls are TRBV9 and TRBJ2-7, with 9 bases fitting TRBD1. This CDR3 is built from 15 residues. With V trimmed by 4 bases and J by 5 bases, 10 bases remained unmatched. The germline gives CDR1 SGDLS, CDR2 YYNGEE. Written as DNA, the CDR3 is TGTGCCAGCAGCCCCTCCGGGACAGGGCTCCACGAGCAGTACTTC. Protein: CASSPSGTGLHEQYF.

The CDR3 spells CSVRGRGRDYGYTF. For the CDR3, the DNA is TGCAGCGTTCGAGGCAGGGGCCGAGACTATGGCTACACCTTC. The chain couples TRBV29-1 to TRBJ1-2; TRBD1 might be the D (6 bases). Germline V gene sequence: CDR1 SQVTM, CDR2 ANQGSEA. Trimming stripped 5 bases from V and 3 bases from J, with 16 bases between. CDR3 length: 14 amino acids.

The rearrangement uses TRBV15 and TRBJ2-1; 8 bases are a match to TRBD1. CDR1 and CDR2 from the germline V gene are LNHNV and YYDKDF (reference sequence). Unmatched junction bases numbered 8, after V lost 4 bases and J lost 6 bases. The CDR3 loop spans 15 amino acids. The CDR3 DNA reads as TGTGCCACCAGCAACGTTCAGGGGGCGTTCAATGAGCAGTTCTTC. Protein product: CATSNVQGAFNEQFF.

This rearrangement joins TRBV7-6 to TRBJ2-5; 7 positions agree with TRBD2. Germline CDR1 reads SGHVS; CDR2 reads FNYEAQ. The CDR3 extends over 13 amino acids. V gave up 3 bases and J gave up 4 bases; unmatched junction bases: 2. The CDR3 nucleotides are TGTGCCAGCAGCTTGACTAGCCCAGAGACCCAGTACTTC. Amino acid sequence: CASSLTSPETQYF.

The gene calls are TRBV6-5 and TRBJ1-3; 8 bases line up with TRBD1. CDR1 and CDR2 from the germline V gene are MNHEY and SVGAGI. The V segment lost 0 bases and the J segment 7 bases; nucleotides outside the gene matches: 5. This CDR3 is built from 15 residues. CDR3 in amino acids: CASSYSWTGSNTIYF. CDR3 nucleotides: TGTGCCAGCAGTTACTCTTGGACAGGGTCGAACACCATATATTTT.

The rearrangement uses TRBV9 and TRBJ2-3; 10 bases map to TRBD2. The CDR3 sequence is 14 residues long. The V segment lost 3 bases and the J segment 6 bases; nucleotides outside the gene matches: 4. Germline loops: CDR1 SGDLS, CDR2 YYNGEE. CDR3 sequence reads: CASSEAGGPDTQYF. CDR3 in DNA: TGTGCCAGCAGCGAAGCGGGGGGGCCGGATACGCAGTATTTT.

The chain is built from TRBV7-3 and TRBJ2-7, with 9 nucleotides matching TRBD1. The CDR3 extends over 15 amino acids. Germline values: CDR1 SGHTA, CDR2 FQGTGA. Trimming took 5 bases from V and 3 from J; bases not matched to a gene: 8. This CDR3 is CASSLGTGLDYEQYF. The CDR3 region has the DNA TGTGCCAGCAGCCTAGGGACAGGGCTTGACTACGAGCAGTACTTC. Drawing the rest from reference TRBV7-3 and TRBJ2-7, the complete variable domain is GAGVSQTPSNKVTEKGKYVELRCDPISGHTALYWYRQSLGQGPEFLIYFQGTGAADDSGLPNDRFFAVRPEGSVSTLKIQRTERGDSAVYLCASSLGTGLDYEQYFGPGTRLTVT.

This chain connects TRBV6-2 or TRBV6-3 to TRBJ2-7; D is perhaps TRBD2 (6 bases). From germline, CDR1 is MNHEY and CDR2 SVGEGT. The CDR3 has 14 residues. V lost 0 bases to trimming and J lost 5 bases, with 11 bases between them. This CDR3 is CASSYSGGVHEQYF. The CDR3 region has the DNA TGTGCCAGCAGTTACTCGGGGGGAGTTCACGAGCAGTACTTC.

This clone was detected a few times. J is TRBJ2-3 and V is TRBV15; TRBD2 matches at 9 bases. The length of the CDR3 is 16 residues. V shed 1 base, J shed 0 bases, and the junction held 2 bases outside the gene matches. Germline lookup yields CDR1 LNHNV and CDR2 YYDKDF (reference sequence). In DNA form, the CDR3 reads TGTGCCACCAGCAGAGGTCTAGCGGGAAGCACAGATACGCAGTATTTT. Translating gives CATSRGLAGSTDTQYF.

The rearrangement joins TRBV7-3 to TRBJ2-5; 7 bases are a match to TRBD2. There are 13 residues in the CDR3. CDR1 is SGHTA, CDR2 FQGTGA, per germline. V dropped 5 bases and J dropped 7; count of bases not matched to a gene: 7. The CDR3 here is CASSQGGRGTQYF. The DNA for the CDR3 is TGTGCCAGCAGCCAGGGAGGGCGCGGGACCCAGTACTTC.

Turning to this clone: Other DNA sequences within the sample encode an identical CDR3. This chain joins TRBV29-1 and TRBJ1-2, with 8 positions matching TRBD1. After removal of 6 bases from V and 2 bases from J, the junction contained 2 bases not matched to a gene. This CDR3 has 12 residues. CDR1 and CDR2 from the germline V gene are SQVTM and ANQGSEA. The chain's CDR3 is CSVGDRNYGYTF. CDR3 coding DNA: TGCAGCGTGGGGGACAGGAACTATGGCTACACCTTC.

This rearrangement joins TRBV6-4 to TRBJ2-7, with D perhaps TRBD2 (5 bases). This CDR3 spans 13 amino acids. Germline V CDR1 and CDR2: MRHNA, SNTAGT. V was shortened by 6 bases and J by 2 bases, with 11 bases between the two germline ends. CDR3 protein: CASRGSGPYEQYF. The CDR3 nucleotides read TGTGCCAGCAGGGGGAGTGGTCCCTACGAGCAGTACTTC.

This clone has a handful of counts. The chain carries TRBV5-4 and TRBJ2-1, with 12 bases identical to TRBD2. The germline gives CDR1 SGHNT, CDR2 YYREEE (reference sequence). V was clipped by 4 bases and J by 6 bases; unmatched bases: 5. The CDR3 sequence is 15 residues long. DNA of the CDR3: TGTGCCAGCAGCAAGGGACTAGCGGGCGCCAATGAGCAGTTCTTC. It codes for CASSKGLAGANEQFF.

This chain uses TRBV7-8 with TRBJ2-3; 11 nucleotides line up with TRBD2. V gave up 4 bases and J gave up 1 base; unmatched junction bases: 7. CDR1 is SGHVS and CDR2 is FQNEAQ in the germline V gene. The CDR3 is 17 residues long. CDR3 region: CASSSPSLAGGTDTQYF. The CDR3 region has the DNA TGTGCCAGCAGCTCCCCGTCACTAGCGGGAGGCACAGATACGCAGTATTTT.